This T cell receptor beta chain was sequenced in a study of cytomegalovirus exposure and HLA in healthy donors. The CDR3 extends over 15 amino acids. V lost 0 bases, J lost 3 bases, and 3 bases stayed unmatched. Germline lookup yields CDR1 SGHVS and CDR2 FNYEAQ. Donors were ostensibly healthy at sampling, although undocumented immune exposures were probable. PCR involved 60 Vbeta and 13 Jbeta primers. Sequencing was performed with immunoSEQ multiplex PCR; in TCRdb, only in-frame clones are kept and a portion is missing. The profile shows approximately 85,000 clones, 62% of them singletons. The chain links TRBV7-6 to TRBJ1-2; 8 positions match TRBD1. The clonotype was recovered from a woman in her 30s in good health and CMV-seropositive. The sample was PBMCs. The CDR3 sequence is CASSLARQGYYGYTF. CDR3 DNA: TGTGCCAGCAGCTTAGCAAGACAGGGGTACTATGGCTACACCTTC. The full variable domain, its missing parts supplied by reference TRBV7-6 and TRBJ1-2, is GAGVSQSPRYKVTKRGQDVALRCDPISGHVSLYWYRQALGQGPEFLTYFNYEAQQDKSGLPNDRFSAERPEGSISTLTIQRTEQRDSAMYRCASSLARQGYYGYTFGSGTRLTVV.